A selection of T cell receptor beta chains follows, all from one sample in a study of T cell repertoires in cytomegalovirus infection. TCRdb used MiXCR to reprocess the reads, holding one entry per CDR3 protein. The repertoire consists of some 130,000 distinct CDR3 sequences, with 8.8% occurring once and the leading ten covering around a tenth. The sequencing sample was made of PBMCs. These receptors originate from a human donor in good health (CMV status not recorded). Some clones in this sample may be carry-over from other donors' samples. Both conserved end residues are part of each CDR3. Each record gives: clone size, J gene, V gene, D gene, CDR3 DNA, CDR3 protein. The D gene is left open where the match is weak. The listing skips clone size in some rows; elsewhere it reads once, few, many or a size class.

>many|TRBJ1-1|TRBV28|TRBD1
TGTGCCAGCAGTTTGATCCGGGGGACAGGGTACACTGAAGCTTTCTTT
CASSLIRGTGYTEAFF
>many|TRBJ2-7|TRBV7-9|.
TGTGCCAGCAGCTTAACAGGACTTCCCTACGAGCAGTACTTC
CASSLTGLPYEQYF
>.|TRBJ1-1|TRBV2|.
TGTGCCACCCTGAGTAGAGAGAACACTGAAGCTTTCTTT
CATLSRENTEAFF
>few|TRBJ2-5|TRBV11-2|TRBD2
TGTGCCAGCAGCGCGCAGCGGGATATTCAAGAGACCCAGTACTTC
CASSAQRDIQETQYF
>many|TRBJ1-1|TRBV7-3|TRBD1
TGTGCCAGCAGCTTAATCGGGACAGGGCAGAACACTGAAGCTTTCTTT
CASSLIGTGQNTEAFF
>.|TRBJ2-2|TRBV7-3|.
TGTGCCGGCAGGGAGCGAAACACCGGGGAGCTGTTTTTT
CAGRERNTGELFF
>many|TRBJ2-5|TRBV28|.
TGTGCCAGCAGGGGCCTGGGGGAGCCCTCGGCCCAGTACTTC
CASRGLGEPSAQYF
>few|TRBJ2-4|TRBV18|.
TGTGCCAGCTCACCGCGACCGAATGACATTCAGTACTTC
CASSPRPNDIQYF
>many|TRBJ2-1|TRBV4-1|.
TGCGCCAGCAGCCAAGTCATCGGTGAGCAGTTCTTC
CASSQVIGEQFF
>.|TRBJ1-2|TRBV20-1|.
TGCCGTGCTATCGGGACTTCTGGCTACACCTTC
CRAIGTSGYTF
>.|TRBJ1-1|TRBV2|.
TGTGCCAGCAGTTCAGGGCGGAACACTGAAGCTTTCTTT
CASSSGRNTEAFF
>.|TRBJ2-3|TRBV29-1|.
TGCAGCATAAATGTTCGGGGGAAGGGAGATACGCAGTATTTT
CSINVRGKGDTQYF
>few|TRBJ2-1|TRBV23-1|.
TGCGCCAGCAGTCAAGCGCAGCCTGAGCAGTTCTTC
CASSQAQPEQFF
>many|TRBJ1-1|TRBV29-1|.
TGCAGCGTTGTCGGCAGGGTGAACACTGAAGCTTTCTTT
CSVVGRVNTEAFF
>many|TRBJ1-1|TRBV20-1|.
TGCAGTGCTAGACGAGGGGGGAACACTGAAGCTTTCTTT
CSARRGGNTEAFF
>few|TRBJ2-1|TRBV12-3/TRBV12-4|TRBD2
TGTGCCAGCAAAGCTAGCGGGGGCCTGTACAATGAGCAGTTCTTC
CASKASGGLYNEQFF
>many|TRBJ1-1|TRBV6-6|.
TGTGCCAGCAGTTACCCGGGGAGGGGTGAAGCTTTCTTT
CASSYPGRGEAFF
>many|TRBJ2-1|TRBV15|.
TGTGCCACCAGCAGAGATGGCGCGAGCTCCTACAATGAGCAGTTCTTC
CATSRDGASSYNEQFF
>many|TRBJ2-2|TRBV28|.
TGTGCCAGCCGAAAAAACGGGGCTATCAGCGGGGAGCTGTTTTTT
CASRKNGAISGELFF
>many|TRBJ1-5|TRBV7-2|.
TGTGCCAGCAGCCCCGTGGCGGTAAGCAATCAGCCCCAGCATTTT
CASSPVAVSNQPQHF
>many|TRBJ2-5|TRBV12-3/TRBV12-4|TRBD2
TGTGCCAGCACCCAGACTAGCGGGGGACCACAAGAGACCCAGTACTTC
CASTQTSGGPQETQYF
>.|TRBJ1-1|TRBV20-1|.
TGCAGAGTCGAGAGGAACACTGAAGCTTTCTTT
CRVERNTEAFF
>many|TRBJ1-2|TRBV7-2|TRBD1
TGTGCCAGCAGCTTCCCGGACAGGGAGTATGGCTACACCTTC
CASSFPDREYGYTF
>many|TRBJ2-1|TRBV5-4|TRBD2
TGTGCCAGCAGCTTTCGGGGCGGGGGGGCAAATGAGCAGTTCTTC
CASSFRGGGANEQFF
>few|TRBJ1-6|TRBV6-5|.
TGTGCCAGCAGTTACTCCGTAGGTAGCTCCTATAATTCACCCCTCCACTTT
CASSYSVGSSYNSPLHF
>many|TRBJ2-3|TRBV7-2|TRBD1
TGTGCCAGCAGCGCCCGGGACAGGGGACGCACAGATACGCAGTATTTT
CASSARDRGRTDTQYF
>.|TRBJ1-2|TRBV5-4|.
TGTGCCAGCAGCCAAACCAGGACAGACGGCTACACCTTC
CASSQTRTDGYTF
>.|TRBJ1-1|TRBV27|.
TGTGCCAGCAGTTTTACGCAGAGCATGAACACTGAAGCTTTCTTT
CASSFTQSMNTEAFF
>many|TRBJ1-2|TRBV7-2|TRBD1
TGTGCCAGCAGCGCCCAGCTCGGGACAGCAAGCGGCTACACCTTC
CASSAQLGTASGYTF
>many|TRBJ2-5|TRBV7-9|.
TGTGCCAGCAGTCCAGACACCGAAGAGACCCAGTACTTC
CASSPDTEETQYF
>many|TRBJ2-3|TRBV28|TRBD1
TGTGCCAGCAGCGGACAGGGGGCTAAGACAGATACGCAGTATTTT
CASSGQGAKTDTQYF
>medium-sized|TRBJ2-1|TRBV7-8|.
TGTGCCAGCAGCTCCCATGAGCGCCGAGTGAGGTCGAATGAGCAGTTCTTC
CASSSHERRVRSNEQFF
>many|TRBJ1-1|TRBV12-3/TRBV12-4|TRBD1
TGTGCCAGCAGCGGGGACAGGCTGAACACTGAAGCTTTCTTT
CASSGDRLNTEAFF
>.|TRBJ2-2|TRBV19|TRBD1
TGTGCCAGTAGCTACATCGGGACAGGGGGCTCTGGGGAGCTGTTTTTT
CASSYIGTGGSGELFF
>.|TRBJ1-1|TRBV7-9|TRBD1
TGTGCCAGCAGCTCATCGGGACAGGGACTAATGAACACTGAAGCTTTCTTT
CASSSSGQGLMNTEAFF
>many|TRBJ2-7|TRBV15|TRBD2
TGTGCCACCAGCAGAGAACTAGCGGGAGCATACGAGCAGTACTTC
CATSRELAGAYEQYF
>many|TRBJ1-2|TRBV7-9|.
TGTGCCAGCAGCTTTACAGGGAGTCTCATCTATGGCTACACCTTC
CASSFTGSLIYGYTF
>.|TRBJ2-3|TRBV4-2|.
TGTGCCAGCAGCCGCCCCAGCACAGATACGCAGTATTTT
CASSRPSTDTQYF
>many|TRBJ1-1|TRBV7-8|TRBD1
TGTGCCAGCAGCTTAGATAACAGGGGAGGCTCTGAAGCTTTCTTT
CASSLDNRGGSEAFF